This T cell receptor (beta chain) was profiled in a study of Tregs in tolerant kidney transplant recipients. Study-level results: Expanding Tregs on activated donor B cells appeared to best identify donor-specific TCRbeta clones. This study did not directly address biological reproducibility. In tolerant patients, donor-specific Tregs outgrew total Tregs, suggesting antigen-driven expansion. For some patients, primers changed over time, blocking nucleotide-level comparison.

Here immunoSEQ multiplex PCR was the method, and the copy in TCRdb shows in-frame clones only, minus some. The sample gives tens of thousands of clones, roughly 93% of which show up once; 0.46% is in the top ten. The CDR3 loop spans 15 amino acids. The trim removed 3 bases at V and 2 bases at J, leaving 3 bases unmatched. Germline values: CDR1 LNHNV, CDR2 YYDKDF (reference sequence). Turning to this clone: Its specificity is unknown. The same CDR3 is also encoded by other DNA sequences in this sample.

This chain joins TRBV15 and TRBJ2-2, with 7 bases aligning to TRBD1. This clonotype was sampled from a human donor who received a combined kidney and bone marrow transplant. The material sequenced was CD4+ T cells from blood, taken before the transplant. This chain's CDR3 is CATSRGTANTGELFF. CDR3 bases: TGTGCCACCAGCAGGGGGACAGCCAACACCGGGGAGCTGTTTTTT. The full variable domain, its missing parts supplied by reference TRBV15 and TRBJ2-2, is DAMVIQNPRYQVTQFGKPVTLSCSQTLNHNVMYWYQQKSSQAPKLLFHYYDKDFNNEADTPDNFQSRRPNTSFCFLDIRSPGLGDTAMYLCATSRGTANTGELFFGEGSRLTVL.